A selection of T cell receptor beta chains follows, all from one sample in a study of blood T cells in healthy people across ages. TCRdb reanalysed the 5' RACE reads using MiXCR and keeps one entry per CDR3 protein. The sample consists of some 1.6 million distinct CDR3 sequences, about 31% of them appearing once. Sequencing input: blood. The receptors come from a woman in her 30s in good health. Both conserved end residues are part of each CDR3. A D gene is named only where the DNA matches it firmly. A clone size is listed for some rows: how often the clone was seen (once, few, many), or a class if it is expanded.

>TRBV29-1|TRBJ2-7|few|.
TGCAGCGTTGAATTGCCCTACGAGCAGTACTTC
CSVELPYEQYF
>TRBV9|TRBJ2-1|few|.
TGTGCCAGCAGCGGCCAGAAGTACGGGGGACCAAAAGAGCAGTTCTTC
CASSGQKYGGPKEQFF
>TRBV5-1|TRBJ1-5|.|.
TGCGCCAGCAGCTTGGATGGCGGGGGTGCTCAGCCCCAGCATTTT
CASSLDGGGAQPQHF
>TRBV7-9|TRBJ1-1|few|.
TGTGCCAGCAGCGTTTCGGGATACACTGAAGCTTTCTTT
CASSVSGYTEAFF
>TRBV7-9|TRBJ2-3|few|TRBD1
TGTGCCAGCAGCCCTCGGACAGGGCCCCTAAGCCTGAAAGATACGCAGTATTTT
CASSPRTGPLSLKDTQYF
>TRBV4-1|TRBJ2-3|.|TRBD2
TGCGCCAGCAGCCAAAAAGGGACTAGCGGGCCCGGCACAGATACGCAGTATTTT
CASSQKGTSGPGTDTQYF
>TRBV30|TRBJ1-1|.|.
TGTGCCTTCTCCCCGGCGAGGAACACTGAAGCTTTCTTT
CAFSPARNTEAFF
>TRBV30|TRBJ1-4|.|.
TGTGCCTGTAGACAGGCTAATGAAAAACTGTTTTTT
CACRQANEKLFF
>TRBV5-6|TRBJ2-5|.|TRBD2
TGTGCCAGCTTTAGCGGGGGTCAACAAGAGACCCAGTACTTC
CASFSGGQQETQYF
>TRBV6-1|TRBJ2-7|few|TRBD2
TGTGCCAGCAGTCTAGATAGCGGGAGGGCCCTCGAGCAGTACTTC
CASSLDSGRALEQYF
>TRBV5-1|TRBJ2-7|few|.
TGCGCCAGCAAGTCTGCAGGGTGGACTGACTTCTCCTACGAGCAGTACTTC
CASKSAGWTDFSYEQYF
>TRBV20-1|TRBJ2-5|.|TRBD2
TGCAGTGCTAGAGCCCCACTAGCGGAGATGACCCAGTACTTC
CSARAPLAEMTQYF
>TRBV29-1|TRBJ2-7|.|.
TGCAGCGTCCGCCCCTTTCAAGGGGCATACTACGAGCAGTACTTC
CSVRPFQGAYYEQYF
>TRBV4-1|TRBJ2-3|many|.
TGCGCCAGCAGCCAGCCCTTAGCGGTTAGCACAGATACGCAGTATTTT
CASSQPLAVSTDTQYF
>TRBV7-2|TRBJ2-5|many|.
TGTGCCAGCAGCTTAGGACCCACCCAGTACTTC
CASSLGPTQYF
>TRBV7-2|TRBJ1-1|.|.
TGTGCCAGCAGCTTGGTAGGCGGGAGTTTCACTGAAGCTTTCTTT
CASSLVGGSFTEAFF
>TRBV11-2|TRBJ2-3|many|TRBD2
TGTGCCAGCAGCTCCCGCGGGGGGACAGATACGCAGTATTTT
CASSSRGGTDTQYF
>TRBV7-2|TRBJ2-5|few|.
TGTGCCAGCACACTAGGGGGGAATTCGGAGACCCAGTACTTC
CASTLGGNSETQYF
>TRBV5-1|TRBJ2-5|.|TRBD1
TGCGCCAGCAGCTCCCAGGGGGTTCGGGAGACCCAGTACTTC
CASSSQGVRETQYF
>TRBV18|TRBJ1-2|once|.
TGTGCCAGCTCACCACCGGGTCGCAGTGACTATGGCTACACCTTC
CASSPPGRSDYGYTF
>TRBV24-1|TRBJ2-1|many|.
TGTGCCACCGGCGGGTCATACAATGAGCAGTTCTTC
CATGGSYNEQFF
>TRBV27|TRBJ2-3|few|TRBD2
TGTGCCAGCAGTTTATCGCCTCTAGGAGCGGGAGGACCCACAGATACGCAGTATTTT
CASSLSPLGAGGPTDTQYF
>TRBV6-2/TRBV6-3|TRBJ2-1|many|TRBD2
TGTGCCAGCAGACGCGAGCGGGAGAACAATGAGCAGTTCTTC
CASRRERENNEQFF
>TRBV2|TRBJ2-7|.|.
TGTGCCAGCAGAGCGACGGGCGCGAACGAGCAGTACTTC
CASRATGANEQYF
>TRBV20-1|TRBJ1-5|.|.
TGCAGTGCTTCTAATAATCAGCCCCAGCATTTT
CSASNNQPQHF
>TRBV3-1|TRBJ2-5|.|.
TGTGCCAGCAGCCAACGGTACGAGACCCAGTACTTC
CASSQRYETQYF
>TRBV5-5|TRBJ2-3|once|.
TGTGCCAGCATTGTCGGGGATGTGGATCCAGATACGCAGTATTTT
CASIVGDVDPDTQYF
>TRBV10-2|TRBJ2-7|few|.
TGCGCCAGCAGGTTACCGGGACACGGTCCCTACGAGCAGTACTTC
CASRLPGHGPYEQYF
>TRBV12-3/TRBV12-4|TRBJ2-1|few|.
TGTGCCAGCAGTTCCTCCGGGACCCAGGGAGGTGAGCAGTTCTTC
CASSSSGTQGGEQFF
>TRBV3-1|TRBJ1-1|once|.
TGTGCCAGCAGCCAAGATCTCTGGAGTACTGAAGCTTTCTTT
CASSQDLWSTEAFF
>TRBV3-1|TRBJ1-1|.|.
TGTGCCAGCAGCCCTTCATCGGGACGAAACACTGAAGCTTTCTTT
CASSPSSGRNTEAFF
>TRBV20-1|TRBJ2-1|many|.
TGCAGTGCTAGAGATTTGGCCCACTCCGGGTACAATGAGCAGTTCTTC
CSARDLAHSGYNEQFF